The clone carrying this TCR beta chain was seen many times. Antigen unknown. V lost 2 bases, J lost 8 bases, and 20 bases lay in between. The germline gives CDR1 SGDLS, CDR2 YYNGEE. The CDR3 spans 16 residues. TCR beta CDR3 sequences were amplified from RNA transcripts. Using the HTBI primer set, a first-round RT-PCR was run on the TCR CDR3. A single record per CDR3 protein comes from TCRdb applying MiXCR to the multiplex PCR reads. The sample has more than 350,000 distinct CDR3 sequences, 15% to 20% seen once. Diagnosing involved the use of clinical symptoms, serum thyroxine and TRAb, thyroid ultrasound and orbital computed tomography. Blood dates from first hyperthyroidism diagnosis, before any ophthalmopathy symptoms. Fresh peripheral blood, approximately 10 ml, yielded the PBMCs. The record originates from a study of T cells in Graves' hyperthyroidism and ophthalmopathy. Study conclusions and caveats: The model's output predicted ophthalmopathy at a median of 6.5 months prior to onset.

The rearrangement links TRBV9 to TRBJ2-1; D is possibly TRBD1 (6 bases). This TCR derives from a woman in her thirties with Graves' hyperthyroidism that later progressed to Graves' ophthalmopathy. Material: blood. CDR3 loop: CASSVQTGAGEDEQFF. The CDR3 DNA reads TGTGCCAGCAGCGTTCAAACTGGGGCAGGGGAAGATGAGCAGTTCTTC.